This TCR beta chain was retrieved from a study of CD8+ T cells in alopecia areata. The wider study: The share of scalp area affected provided the severity score for treated patients.

CDR3 length: 15 amino acids. Germline loops: CDR1 SGHVS, CDR2 FQNEAQ. Deletions cut 5 bases from V and 7 bases from J, with 18 bases between. As the sequencing template, cDNA was produced by extracting RNA and reverse transcribing it. Using immunoSEQ multiplex PCR, the repertoire was profiled, and TCRdb retains in-frame clones only, with some absent. The sample consists of about 150,000 clones, about 51% of them appearing once. Treatment meaning: oral pan-JAK inhibitor, 5-10 mg twice daily. The sample was CD8+ T cells sorted from blood, taken at week 4, from a patient treated with tofacitinib. The sequence derives from a human donor with alopecia areata. The chain is built from TRBV7-8 and TRBJ1-5, with D tentatively TRBD1 (5 bases). DNA of the CDR3: TGTGCCAGCAGCCCCATACGGGGGGGTCGACAGCCCCAGCATTTT. This sequence encodes CASSPIRGGRQPQHF.